Shown below are 16 T cell receptor beta chains from a single sample sequenced in a study of blood T cell repertoires in COVID-19 (dated by TCRdb to 2018 to 2020). Libraries came from the immunoSEQ multiplex PCR assay. TCRdb limited this immuneACCESS table to in-frame rearrangements with V and J called. A share of clones is missing; checked studies link under half to unresolved V genes, and the rest is unexplained. Counted in this sample were some 300,000 clones; roughly 89% of them appeared once. About 9.4% of the sample is taken by the ten largest. Sequenced input: PBMCs or T cells enriched from blood (not recorded which). The receptors shown here come from a woman in her twenties or thirties who had recovered from COVID-19.

The V and J genes are TRBV18 and TRBJ2-2; possible D gene TRBD1, 5 bases. V was pared by 6 bases and J by 2 bases, with 13 bases between. The CDR3 spans 15 residues. CDR1 and CDR2 (germline): KGHSH, LQKENI. The CDR3 bases are TGTGCCAGCTCTCCAGGGCCATCAAACACCGGGGAGCTGTTTTTT. Its protein product is CASSPGPSNTGELFF.

The genes are TRBV18 and TRBJ1-1, with TRBD1 as a possible D gene (6 bases). Trimming cost V 4 bases and J 5 bases, with 14 bases left between them. CDR1 is KGHSH, CDR2 LQKENI, per germline. The length of the CDR3 is 14 residues. The CDR3 loop reads CASSQLSGDTEAFF. In DNA form, the CDR3 reads TGTGCCAGCTCACAGCTCTCAGGGGATACTGAAGCTTTCTTT.

The J gene is TRBJ2-2, the V gene TRBV5-1; D possibly corresponds to TRBD2 (5 bases). Germline CDR1 and CDR2: SGHRS and YFSETQ. The CDR3 sequence is 16 residues long. The V end was cut by 4 bases, the J end by 1 base, with 14 bases between. CDR3 sequence: CASSRPTAVNTGELFF. The CDR3 nucleotides are TGCGCCAGCAGCCGCCCCACAGCGGTGAACACCGGGGAGCTGTTTTTT.

The V and J genes are TRBV2 and TRBJ2-7; 7 bases agree with TRBD2. Germline trimming cut 3 bases from V and 4 bases from J; bases unmatched to any gene: 6. Germline CDR1 and CDR2: SNHLY and FYNNEI. CDR3 length: 14 amino acids. The CDR3 loop reads CASSDGNGGYEQYF. DNA of the CDR3: TGTGCCAGCAGTGACGGCAACGGGGGGTACGAGCAGTACTTC.

This chain uses TRBV11-2 with TRBJ1-6; D is possibly TRBD1 (5 bases). Germline assignment: CDR1 SGHAT and CDR2 FQNNGV. Trimming removed 5 bases at V and 8 bases at J, with 16 bases between. The CDR3 length is 15 residues. Here the CDR3 DNA reads TGTGCCAGCAGCGCCCAACAGGTTTTCTATTCACCCCTCCACTTT. Translated, it gives CASSAQQVFYSPLHF.

This sequence joins TRBV21-1 and TRBJ2-7; the table gives TRBD2 as D, unverified against the DNA. TRBV21-1 is flagged as a pseudogene. The CDR3 is 15 amino acids. In nucleotides, the CDR3 is TGTGCCAGCAGCTGTGGACTAGCGGAGGTCTACGAGCAGTACTTC. This codes for CASSCGLAEVYEQYF.

The chain employs TRBV28 and TRBJ1-5, with D uncertain. This CDR3 is 14 amino acids long. Trimming took 7 bases from V and 5 from J, leaving 15 bases between them. The germline V gene encodes CDR1 MDHEN and CDR2 SYDVKM. The CDR3, as DNA: TGTGCCAGCACTTCCGGGTCACTATATCAGCCCCAGCATTTT. Translation gives CASTSGSLYQPQHF.

The gene calls are TRBV30 and TRBJ1-5; D possibly corresponds to TRBD1 (6 bases). V shed 2 bases and J shed 5 bases, with 13 bases lying between them. The CDR3 covers 14 residues. Germline CDR1 is GTSNPN and CDR2 is SVGIG (reference sequence). The CDR3 nucleotides are TGTGCCTGGAGTTTACAGGGAGGGTATCAGCCCCAGCATTTT. Translating it yields CAWSLQGGYQPQHF.

The chain uses TRBV20-1 and TRBJ1-1, with TRBD1 as a possible D gene (5 bases). The V gene's germline CDR1 is DFQATT and CDR2 SNEGSKA (reference sequence). Trimming removed 3 bases from V and 6 bases from J, with 8 bases in between. The CDR3 runs 11 residues. CDR3 amino acids: CSARTGAEAFF. CDR3 DNA: TGCAGTGCTAGGACGGGGGCTGAAGCTTTCTTT.

The chain is built from TRBV12-3 or TRBV12-4 and TRBJ1-5; no clear D. Between the trimmed V and J ends, which lost 3 bases and 7 bases, there was a span of 10 bases. The CDR3 spans 13 residues. The CDR3 DNA is TGTGCCAGCAGTTTTAGTTTTCAACAGCCCCAGCATTTT. Protein product: CASSFSFQQPQHF.

The rearrangement links TRBV19 to TRBJ1-2; 9 nucleotides align to TRBD1. The CDR3 length is 16 residues. CDR1 is LNHDA and CDR2 is SQIVND in the germline V gene (reference sequence). Trimming cost V 6 bases and J 4 bases; bases outside gene matches: 12. The CDR3 DNA follows: TGTGCCAGTAGCCCCGCGGGACAGGGCCAGCTCTATGGCTACACCTTC. It specifies CASSPAGQGQLYGYTF.

The CDR3 nucleotides read TGTGCCAGTAGTCCGGACAGCGGAAGCTCCTACGAGCAGTACTTC. Translated, it gives CASSPDSGSSYEQYF. The J gene is TRBJ2-7, the V gene TRBV19; D possibly corresponds to TRBD1 (6 bases). Trimming shortened V by 5 bases and J by 0 bases, and 14 bases separated the two germline ends. The CDR3 has 15 amino acids. Germline-derived CDR1 and CDR2 are LNHDA and SQIVND (reference sequence). The full variable domain, with the rest looked up from reference TRBV19 and TRBJ2-7, is DGGITQSPKYLFRKEGQNVTLSCEQNLNHDAMYWYRQDPGQGLRLIYYSQIVNDFQKGDIAEGYSVSREKKESFPLTVTSAQKNPTAFYLCASSPDSGSSYEQYFGPGTRLTVT.

CDR3 in amino acids: CASSYKRNQETQYF. CDR3 bases: TGTGCCAGCAGTTACAAGCGGAACCAAGAGACCCAGTACTTC. The genes are TRBV6-6 and TRBJ2-5; the D gene is possibly TRBD2 (5 bases). Germline loops: CDR1 MNHNY, CDR2 SVGAGI (reference sequence). The V and J ends lost 2 bases and 0 bases respectively, with 7 bases between them. The CDR3 loop spans 14 amino acids.

The chain couples TRBV12-5 to TRBJ1-5, with a possible D match to TRBD1 (5 bases). The CDR3 spans 17 residues. Germline loops: CDR1 LGHNT, CDR2 FRNRAP. V lost 2 bases and J 5 bases, leaving 19 bases between the germline ends. DNA of the CDR3: TGTGCTAGTGGTTTGTCGCAGGGCGGAGGGAGGGATCAGCCCCAGCATTTT. It codes for CASGLSQGGGRDQPQHF.

The gene calls are TRBV28 and TRBJ1-2; D is perhaps TRBD1 (5 bases). The CDR3 is made up of 11 amino acids. The germline CDR1 and CDR2 sequences are MDHEN and SYDVKM. With 5 bases removed from V and 9 bases from J, the gap between germline ends came to 10 bases. CDR3 in amino acids: CASSAGPSYTF. As DNA, the CDR3 is TGTGCCAGCAGTGCGGGACCGAGCTACACCTTC.

The J gene is TRBJ1-4, the V gene TRBV28; a weak D match, TRBD1 (6 bases). Looked up from germline, CDR1 is MDHEN and CDR2 is SYDVKM. The ends were cut back, 7 bases at V and 5 bases at J, with 11 bases in the middle. The CDR3 totals 13 residues. CDR3 sequence: CASTRGMNEKLFF. The CDR3 region has the DNA TGTGCCAGCACCAGGGGCATGAATGAAAAACTGTTTTTT.